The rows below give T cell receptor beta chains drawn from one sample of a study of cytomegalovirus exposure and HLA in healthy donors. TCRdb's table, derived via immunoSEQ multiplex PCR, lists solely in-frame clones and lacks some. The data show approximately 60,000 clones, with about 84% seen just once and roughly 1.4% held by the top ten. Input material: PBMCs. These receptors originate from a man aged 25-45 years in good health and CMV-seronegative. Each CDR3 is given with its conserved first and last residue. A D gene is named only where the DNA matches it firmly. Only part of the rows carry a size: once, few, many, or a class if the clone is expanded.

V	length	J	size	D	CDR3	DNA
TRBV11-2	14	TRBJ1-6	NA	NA	CASRISSYNSPLHF	TGTGCCAGCAGGATCAGCTCCTATAATTCACCCCTCCACTTT
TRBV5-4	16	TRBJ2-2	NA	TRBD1	CASSQQGALNTGELFF	TGTGCCAGCAGCCAACAGGGGGCTTTAAACACCGGGGAGCTGTTTTTT
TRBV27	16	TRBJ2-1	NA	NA	CASPGKRSCSYNEQFF	TGTGCCAGCCCCGGGAAGAGATCTTGCTCCTACAATGAGCAGTTCTTC
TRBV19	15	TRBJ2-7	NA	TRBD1	CASSTPGTGDYEQYF	TGTGCCAGTAGTACGCCTGGGACAGGGGACTACGAGCAGTACTTC
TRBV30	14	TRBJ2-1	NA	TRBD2	CAWSGLAVYNEQFF	TGTGCCTGGAGCGGACTAGCGGTCTACAATGAGCAGTTCTTC
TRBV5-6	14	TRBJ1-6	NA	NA	CASDTYSYNSPLHF	TGTGCCAGCGACACTTACTCCTATAATTCCCCCCTCCACTTT
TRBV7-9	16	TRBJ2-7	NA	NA	CASSLAPGQGYYEQYF	TGTGCCAGCAGCTTAGCTCCCGGGCAGGGTTACTACGAGCAGTACTTC
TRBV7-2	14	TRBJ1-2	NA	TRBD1	CASSQSGQRYGYTF	TGTGCCAGCAGCCAATCGGGACAGCGTTATGGCTACACCTTC
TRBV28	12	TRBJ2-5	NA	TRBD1	CASRTGMETQYF	TGTGCCAGCAGGACAGGGATGGAGACCCAGTACTTC
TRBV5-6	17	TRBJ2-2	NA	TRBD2	CASTETSGGARTGELFF	TGTGCCAGCACCGAGACTAGCGGGGGGGCCCGGACCGGGGAGCTGTTTTTT
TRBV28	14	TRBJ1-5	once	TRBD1	CASSRRTGTQPQHF	TGTGCCAGCAGCCGACGGACAGGGACTCAGCCCCAGCATTTT
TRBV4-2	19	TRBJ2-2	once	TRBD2	CASSQGFDWTSGITGELFF	TGTGCCAGCAGCCAAGGCTTTGATTGGACTAGCGGGATCACCGGGGAGCTGTTTTTT
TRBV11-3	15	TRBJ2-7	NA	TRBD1	CASSYAGTGVGEQYF	TGTGCCAGCAGCTACGCCGGGACAGGGGTCGGCGAGCAGTACTTC
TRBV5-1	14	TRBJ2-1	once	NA	CASSLAREVNEQFF	TGCGCCAGCAGCTTGGCCAGGGAGGTCAATGAGCAGTTCTTC
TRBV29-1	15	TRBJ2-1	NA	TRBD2	CSVEFRGGSYNEQFF	TGCAGCGTTGAATTCCGGGGGGGCTCCTACAATGAGCAGTTCTTC
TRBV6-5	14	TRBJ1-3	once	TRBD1	CASSPQGGGNTIYF	TGTGCCAGCAGTCCGCAGGGGGGAGGAAACACCATATATTTT
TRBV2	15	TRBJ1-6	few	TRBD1	CASSLTGGSNSPLHF	TGTGCCAGCAGCCTGACAGGGGGTAGTAATTCACCCCTCCACTTT
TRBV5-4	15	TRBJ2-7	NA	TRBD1	CASSRGQGGTYEQYF	TGTGCCAGCAGCCGTGGACAGGGGGGGACCTACGAGCAGTACTTC
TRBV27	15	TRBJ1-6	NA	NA	CASSFWAGYNSPLHF	TGTGCCAGCAGTTTTTGGGCGGGGTATAATTCCCCCCTCCACTTT
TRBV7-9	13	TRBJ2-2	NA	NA	CASSLAGTGELFF	TGTGCCAGCAGCTTGGCGGGAACCGGGGAGCTGTTTTTT
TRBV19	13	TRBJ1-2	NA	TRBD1	CASSKGQNYGYTF	TGTGCCAGTAGTAAGGGACAGAACTATGGCTACACCTTC
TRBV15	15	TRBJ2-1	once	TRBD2	CATSETSGRYNEQFF	TGTGCCACCAGTGAGACTAGCGGGAGGTACAATGAGCAGTTCTTC
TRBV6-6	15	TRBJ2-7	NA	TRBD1	CASSYYVTGIHEQYF	TGTGCCAGCAGTTACTATGTGACAGGGATCCACGAGCAGTACTTC
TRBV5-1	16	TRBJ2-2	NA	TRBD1	CASSSRDRVTTGELFF	TGCGCCAGCAGCAGCCGGGACAGGGTCACCACCGGGGAGCTGTTTTTT
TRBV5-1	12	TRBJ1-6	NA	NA	CASSLTGSPLHF	TGCGCCAGCAGCTTGACAGGTTCACCCCTCCACTTT
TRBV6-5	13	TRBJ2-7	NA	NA	CASSYSTGFEQYF	TGTGCCAGCAGTTACTCGACAGGTTTCGAGCAGTACTTC
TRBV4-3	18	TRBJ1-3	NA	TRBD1	CASSPHGPGGASGNTIYF	TGCGCCAGCAGCCCCCATGGGCCAGGGGGCGCATCTGGAAACACCATATATTTT
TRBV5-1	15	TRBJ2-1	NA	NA	CASSLHDLQGNEQFF	TGCGCCAGCAGCTTGCATGATCTTCAGGGCAATGAGCAGTTCTTC
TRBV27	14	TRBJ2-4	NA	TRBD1	CASSETGDKNIQYF	TGTGCCAGCAGCGAAACAGGGGATAAAAACATTCAGTACTTC